This TCR beta chain derives from a study of T cell repertoires in cytomegalovirus infection. TCRdb re-called the reads with MiXCR, one entry per CDR3 protein. The data contain 200,000 to 300,000 distinct CDR3 sequences, roughly 10% of them seen just once; the ten biggest clones take up roughly 15%. The table lists this clonotype with many counts. CDR1 is SGHTA and CDR2 is FQGNSA in the germline V gene. The CDR3 consists of 14 residues. V lost 5 bases and J 2 bases, leaving 7 bases between the germline ends. This chain joins TRBV7-2 and TRBJ2-6; D remains unclear. This TCR was sampled from a human donor in good health (CMV status not recorded). Some clones in this sample may be carry-over from other donors' samples. The sequenced sample consisted of PBMCs. The CDR3 protein is CASSPSPGANVLTF. The CDR3 region has the DNA TGTGCCAGCAGCCCTAGTCCTGGGGCCAACGTCCTGACTTTC.